These T cell receptor beta chains were read from a single sample in a study of T cell repertoires in aging, cancer and after chemotherapy. TCRdb redid the calling of the multiplex PCR reads with MiXCR, one entry per CDR3 protein. The data contain roughly 9,800 distinct CDR3 sequences, about 40% of them singletons. Sample: blood. The source of these receptors is a human donor in good health. The CDR3 runs from the conserved cysteine through the conserved F or W. D genes are given only for firm matches. Not all rows give a size; the values are once, few, many and, for expanded clones, a class.

clone_size: .
d_call: .
j_call: TRBJ1-4
v_call: TRBV18
cdr3_nt: TGTGCCAGCTCACGGGATTGGGCTAATGAAAAACTGTTTTTT
cdr3_aa: CASSRDWANEKLFF

clone_size: few
d_call: .
j_call: TRBJ2-2
v_call: TRBV20-1
cdr3_nt: TGCAGTGCTAGTTGGGGGGCGGCGAACACCGGGGAGCTGTTTTTT
cdr3_aa: CSASWGAANTGELFF

clone_size: .
d_call: TRBD1
j_call: TRBJ2-2
v_call: TRBV20-1
cdr3_nt: TGCAGTGCTAGACCCTTTAGGGACAGGGGGCGAACCGGGGAGCTGTTTTTT
cdr3_aa: CSARPFRDRGRTGELFF

clone_size: .
d_call: .
j_call: TRBJ2-7
v_call: TRBV6-6
cdr3_nt: TGTGCCAGCAGTTCCGGGATACTTGGGTCCTACGAGCAGTACTTC
cdr3_aa: CASSSGILGSYEQYF

clone_size: .
d_call: TRBD2
j_call: TRBJ2-1
v_call: TRBV27
cdr3_nt: TGTGCCAGCAGTTCCCAAATACTAGCGGGGGGGCGCAATGAGCAGTTCTTC
cdr3_aa: CASSSQILAGGRNEQFF

clone_size: .
d_call: .
j_call: TRBJ1-1
v_call: TRBV6-5
cdr3_nt: TGTGCCAGCAGTCCTGATGACAGTCTACTAATTAAAGCTTTCTTT
cdr3_aa: CASSPDDSLLIKAFF

clone_size: .
d_call: TRBD1
j_call: TRBJ1-2
v_call: TRBV12-5
cdr3_nt: TGTGCTAGTGGTTTGGTACTGGACAGGGGCTACACCTTC
cdr3_aa: CASGLVLDRGYTF

clone_size: .
d_call: TRBD1
j_call: TRBJ1-3
v_call: TRBV30
cdr3_nt: TGTGCCTCCAGGACAGGGGCTGGAAACACCATATATTTT
cdr3_aa: CASRTGAGNTIYF

clone_size: .
d_call: .
j_call: TRBJ1-5
v_call: TRBV5-6
cdr3_nt: TGTGCCAGCAGCTTGGGAGCTGGGCGGAATCAGCCCCAGCATTTT
cdr3_aa: CASSLGAGRNQPQHF

clone_size: few
d_call: .
j_call: TRBJ2-7
v_call: TRBV4-2
cdr3_nt: TGTGCCAGCAGCCCGTGGGTAGCGTACGAGCAGTACTTC
cdr3_aa: CASSPWVAYEQYF

clone_size: .
d_call: TRBD1
j_call: TRBJ1-5
v_call: TRBV20-1
cdr3_nt: TGCAGTGCTATAAACCCAGGGGGCGATTCGGGCAATCAGCCCCAGCATTTT
cdr3_aa: CSAINPGGDSGNQPQHF

clone_size: few
d_call: .
j_call: TRBJ1-4
v_call: TRBV7-9
cdr3_nt: TGTGCCAGCAGCTTCAGCGAAAAACTGTTTTTT
cdr3_aa: CASSFSEKLFF

clone_size: .
d_call: TRBD1
j_call: TRBJ2-7
v_call: TRBV30
cdr3_nt: TGTGCCTGGAGAGAGGTTGGACAGGCCTACGAGCAGTACTTC
cdr3_aa: CAWREVGQAYEQYF

clone_size: .
d_call: .
j_call: TRBJ2-7
v_call: TRBV4-1
cdr3_nt: TGCGCCAGCAGCCTTACCACGGGGTGGTCCTACGAGCAGTACTTC
cdr3_aa: CASSLTTGWSYEQYF

clone_size: few
d_call: .
j_call: TRBJ1-2
v_call: TRBV6-5
cdr3_nt: TGTGCCAGCAGAACGGATCTTAACTATGGCTACACCTTC
cdr3_aa: CASRTDLNYGYTF

clone_size: few
d_call: TRBD2
j_call: TRBJ2-1
v_call: TRBV20-1
cdr3_nt: TGCAGTGCTATTTCGGCTAGCGGGACCTCCTACAATGAGCAGTTCTTC
cdr3_aa: CSAISASGTSYNEQFF

clone_size: .
d_call: .
j_call: TRBJ2-2
v_call: TRBV6-5
cdr3_nt: TGTGCCAGCAGTTACTACGCAGCGAACACCGGGGAGCTGTTTTTT
cdr3_aa: CASSYYAANTGELFF

clone_size: .
d_call: TRBD1
j_call: TRBJ1-1
v_call: TRBV7-9
cdr3_nt: TGTGCCAGTCGACAGGGCCCTGAAGCTTTCTTT
cdr3_aa: CASRQGPEAFF

clone_size: .
d_call: .
j_call: TRBJ1-2
v_call: TRBV12-3/TRBV12-4
cdr3_nt: TGTGCCAGCAGCCTAGGCCCGCACTATGGCTACACCTTC
cdr3_aa: CASSLGPHYGYTF

clone_size: .
d_call: TRBD2
j_call: TRBJ2-3
v_call: TRBV29-1
cdr3_nt: TGCAGCGTCATACTAGCGGGGGGGATTAATACGCAGTATTTT
cdr3_aa: CSVILAGGINTQYF

clone_size: medium-sized
d_call: .
j_call: TRBJ2-7
v_call: TRBV10-2
cdr3_nt: TGCGCCAGCAGGGGATTGAGTGGTCGACCCTACGAGCAGTACTTC
cdr3_aa: CASRGLSGRPYEQYF

clone_size: .
d_call: TRBD2
j_call: TRBJ2-3
v_call: TRBV6-4
cdr3_nt: TGTGCCAGCAGTGACTCGACTAGCGGGGGCGCAGATACGCAGTATTTT
cdr3_aa: CASSDSTSGGADTQYF

clone_size: .
d_call: .
j_call: TRBJ2-5
v_call: TRBV6-5
cdr3_nt: TGTGCCAGCAAGGCCGGCCAGACCCGAGAGACCCAGTACTTC
cdr3_aa: CASKAGQTRETQYF

clone_size: .
d_call: .
j_call: TRBJ1-4
v_call: TRBV6-1
cdr3_nt: TGTGCCAGCAGTGAGCAGGGCCGTAATGAAAAACTGTTTTTT
cdr3_aa: CASSEQGRNEKLFF

clone_size: .
d_call: TRBD1
j_call: TRBJ2-1
v_call: TRBV5-6
cdr3_nt: TGTGCCAGCAGCGACAGGGGTTCCTACAATGAGCAGTTCTTC
cdr3_aa: CASSDRGSYNEQFF

clone_size: .
d_call: TRBD1
j_call: TRBJ1-5
v_call: TRBV5-1
cdr3_nt: TGCGCCAGCAGCTTGTTTTCGGAATACTATCAGGGGGCTTGGGGCCAGCCCCAGCATTTT
cdr3_aa: CASSLFSEYYQGAWGQPQHF

clone_size: .
d_call: .
j_call: TRBJ1-2
v_call: TRBV14
cdr3_nt: TGTGCCAGCAGCCGCAGCGGGTATGGCTACACCTTC
cdr3_aa: CASSRSGYGYTF

clone_size: few
d_call: TRBD1
j_call: TRBJ1-5
v_call: TRBV18
cdr3_nt: TGTGCCAGCTCATCCAGGGGGGTTAGCAATCAGCCCCAGCATTTT
cdr3_aa: CASSSRGVSNQPQHF

clone_size: few
d_call: .
j_call: TRBJ1-3
v_call: TRBV12-3/TRBV12-4
cdr3_nt: TGTGCCAGCAGTTTAACGCAGACGGTCTCTGGAAACACCATATATTTT
cdr3_aa: CASSLTQTVSGNTIYF

clone_size: .
d_call: .
j_call: TRBJ1-1
v_call: TRBV5-1
cdr3_nt: TGCGCCAGCAGCTTCGCGGTGAACACTGAAGCTTTCTTT
cdr3_aa: CASSFAVNTEAFF

clone_size: .
d_call: .
j_call: TRBJ1-1
v_call: TRBV7-7
cdr3_nt: TGTGCCAGCAGCCCCCGGGGGTGGTGGGACACTGAAGCTTTCTTT
cdr3_aa: CASSPRGWWDTEAFF

clone_size: .
d_call: TRBD1
j_call: TRBJ1-1
v_call: TRBV7-9
cdr3_nt: TGTGCCAGCAGCTTTGAGGGGGCTACTGAAGCTTTCTTT
cdr3_aa: CASSFEGATEAFF

clone_size: .
d_call: TRBD1
j_call: TRBJ1-5
v_call: TRBV18
cdr3_nt: TGTGCCAGCTCACCCGACAGGGAGAGCAATCAGCCCCAGCATTTT
cdr3_aa: CASSPDRESNQPQHF

clone_size: .
d_call: .
j_call: TRBJ2-1
v_call: TRBV6-6
cdr3_nt: TGTGCCAGCAGTCCTGACAGGTCTTTGTACAATGAGCAGTTCTTC
cdr3_aa: CASSPDRSLYNEQFF

clone_size: few
d_call: .
j_call: TRBJ1-2
v_call: TRBV28
cdr3_nt: TGTGCCAGCATGGGGGGGCACTATGGCTACACCTTC
cdr3_aa: CASMGGHYGYTF

clone_size: few
d_call: .
j_call: TRBJ1-5
v_call: TRBV20-1
cdr3_nt: TGCAGTGCTAGCCCCGGAGGGATAGGTCAGCCCCAGCATTTT
cdr3_aa: CSASPGGIGQPQHF

clone_size: .
d_call: .
j_call: TRBJ1-1
v_call: TRBV15
cdr3_nt: TGTGCCACCAGTTACAAGACTGAAGCTTTCTTT
cdr3_aa: CATSYKTEAFF

clone_size: few
d_call: .
j_call: TRBJ1-5
v_call: TRBV6-6
cdr3_nt: TGTGCCAGCAGTTACTCTTGGTCCCAGTCGAGGCAGCCCCAGCATTTT
cdr3_aa: CASSYSWSQSRQPQHF

clone_size: .
d_call: .
j_call: TRBJ2-3
v_call: TRBV27
cdr3_nt: TGTGCCAGCAGTTTAACCCCAGGGTGGGTAGATACGCAGTATTTT
cdr3_aa: CASSLTPGWVDTQYF

clone_size: .
d_call: TRBD1
j_call: TRBJ2-7
v_call: TRBV12-3/TRBV12-4
cdr3_nt: TGTGCCAGCGGGTTAGGACAGGGGGCTGTTGAGCAGTACTTC
cdr3_aa: CASGLGQGAVEQYF

clone_size: .
d_call: .
j_call: TRBJ2-5
v_call: TRBV15
cdr3_nt: TGTGCCACCAGCAGAGGAATGGGGAGGGGGGGAATTCTTGGGGAGACCCAGTACTTC
cdr3_aa: CATSRGMGRGGILGETQYF

clone_size: .
d_call: .
j_call: TRBJ2-5
v_call: TRBV6-5
cdr3_nt: TGTGCCAGCAGTTACGTGCCAACAGAGACCCAGTACTTC
cdr3_aa: CASSYVPTETQYF

clone_size: .
d_call: .
j_call: TRBJ1-5
v_call: TRBV19
cdr3_nt: TGTGCCAGTAGTAAACAGGGACCTAACAATCAGCCCCAGCATTTT
cdr3_aa: CASSKQGPNNQPQHF

clone_size: few
d_call: TRBD1
j_call: TRBJ1-2
v_call: TRBV19
cdr3_nt: TGTGCCAGTAGTATAGGGGACAGGGCGAGCTACACCTTC
cdr3_aa: CASSIGDRASYTF

clone_size: .
d_call: TRBD2
j_call: TRBJ2-2
v_call: TRBV4-1
cdr3_nt: TGCGCCAGCAGCTCTCGACTAGCGGGCGGGGAGCTGTTTTTT
cdr3_aa: CASSSRLAGGELFF

clone_size: .
d_call: TRBD1
j_call: TRBJ1-5
v_call: TRBV4-2
cdr3_nt: TGTGCCAGCAGCCAAGCGGGGACAGAGATTAGCAATCAGCCCCAGCATTTT
cdr3_aa: CASSQAGTEISNQPQHF

clone_size: .
d_call: TRBD1
j_call: TRBJ2-3
v_call: TRBV19
cdr3_nt: TGTGCCAGTAGTGAGGACAGGAAGGCTTCAGATACGCAGTATTTT
cdr3_aa: CASSEDRKASDTQYF

clone_size: few
d_call: .
j_call: TRBJ2-7
v_call: TRBV4-2
cdr3_nt: TGTGCCAGCAGCCAATCTACGGGGGGCAGTTCCTACGAGCAGTACTTC
cdr3_aa: CASSQSTGGSSYEQYF